The 21 T cell receptor beta chains reported below all come from one sample, sequenced in a study of T cells expressing NK-cell markers. TCRdb reanalyzed the 5' RACE reads, giving one entry per CDR3 protein sequence and no DNA. The repertoire table contains 150,000 to 180,000 distinct CDR3 sequences. Sequencing was performed on blood T cells: a sorted CD56 or NKG2C T cell subset, CD4+ or CD8+ T cells, or bulk PBMC T cells (not recorded which). These receptor sequences come from a woman in her 50s in good health.

The chain has TRBV27 and TRBJ2-2; TCRdb names TRBD1, which stays unverified in the absence of DNA. CDR3 length: 14 amino acids. Per the germline V gene, CDR1 is MNHEY and CDR2 is SMNVEV (reference sequence). The CDR3 reads CASRRGSNTGELFF.

The rearrangement links TRBV5-6 to TRBJ2-1. CDR3 length: 12 residues. From germline, CDR1 is SGHDT and CDR2 YYEEEE. This chain's CDR3 is CASSLGPNEQFF.

CDR3 in amino acids: CAISPTAGTSSYNEQFF. The rearrangement joins TRBV10-3 to TRBJ2-1; TCRdb's D gene call, TRBD1, goes unchecked for lack of DNA. CDR3 length equals 17 residues. The germline V gene encodes CDR1 ENHRY and CDR2 SYGVKD.

The chain recombines TRBV7-9 with TRBJ2-3; TCRdb outputs TRBD2, but without DNA this stays unchecked. The V gene's germline CDR1 is SEHNR and CDR2 FQNEAQ (reference sequence). The CDR3 has 16 residues. This CDR3 reads CASSQGLAGTTDTQYF.

The chain couples TRBV6-5 to TRBJ1-2. CDR1 is MNHEY, CDR2 SVGAGI, per germline. The CDR3 has 13 amino acids. CDR3 sequence reads: CASSYSRDYGYTF.

The V gene is TRBV2, the J gene TRBJ2-7. This CDR3 contains 12 residues. CDR1 is SNHLY and CDR2 is FYNNEI in the germline V gene. CDR3 sequence reads: CASSGWSYEQYF.

The V call is TRBV2, the J call TRBJ2-3; without DNA, the TCRdb call of TRBD1 cannot be checked. CDR3 length: 15 amino acids. Germline-derived CDR1 and CDR2 are SNHLY and FYNNEI. The CDR3: CASSGTPDAGDTQYF.

The chain has TRBV7-2 and TRBJ2-7; the D call of TRBD2 rests on TCRdb alone, since no DNA is present to check it. The V gene's germline CDR1 is SGHTA and CDR2 FQGNSA. The CDR3 is 15 amino acids. The CDR3 spells CASSFTSGPSYEQYF.

The chain employs TRBV5-1 and TRBJ1-1; the TRBD1 assignment by TCRdb is unverifiable without DNA. The CDR3 contains 14 residues. Germline CDR1 is SGHRS and CDR2 is YFSETQ. The CDR3 region is CASSFNPGSTEAFF.

This sequence joins TRBV5-1 and TRBJ2-1; with no DNA, the TCRdb D assignment of TRBD2 cannot be verified. The CDR3 is made up of 17 amino acids. From germline, CDR1 is SGHRS and CDR2 YFSETQ. The chain's CDR3 is CASSSPDSMSSYNEQFF.

The chain carries TRBV27 and TRBJ2-1. The CDR3 is 14 amino acids. The germline gives CDR1 MNHEY, CDR2 SMNVEV (reference sequence). The CDR3: CASSLENGYNEQFF.

The chain joins TRBV20-1 to TRBJ1-2; TCRdb designates TRBD1, a call that cannot be tested without DNA. Per the germline V gene, CDR1 is DFQATT and CDR2 is SNEGSKA (reference sequence). This CDR3 has 14 amino acids. The CDR3 reads CSAQSPDRSYGYTF.

The J gene is TRBJ2-1, the V gene TRBV12-3 or TRBV12-4; lacking DNA, the TRBD1 call made by TCRdb goes unchecked. There are 12 residues in the CDR3. CDR3 in amino acids: CASSLEWDVPFF.

The rearrangement uses TRBV29-1 and TRBJ2-3. The CDR3 covers 14 residues. Germline V lookup: CDR1 SQVTM, CDR2 ANQGSEA. CDR3 protein: CSVVNAISTDTQYF.

The V gene is TRBV7-8, the J gene TRBJ2-7; TCRdb outputs TRBD2, but without DNA this stays unchecked. CDR3 length equals 16 residues. Germline CDR1 SGHVS, CDR2 FQNEAQ. The CDR3 spells CASSLGGTSGSYEQYF.

This rearrangement joins TRBV20-1 to TRBJ1-2; absent DNA, TCRdb's TRBD1 call cannot be checked. CDR3 length equals 12 residues. Germline values: CDR1 DFQATT, CDR2 SNEGSKA (reference sequence). The CDR3: CSGTGEGYGYTF.

The rearrangement uses TRBV6-5 and TRBJ2-7; TCRdb gives TRBD2 as the D gene, but with no DNA this cannot be confirmed. The germline V gene encodes CDR1 MNHEY and CDR2 SVGAGI. CDR3 length: 22 residues. The CDR3 spells CASSFKVLRVAGAEGMSYEQYF.

This chain connects TRBV6-5 to TRBJ1-2; TCRdb's D call, TRBD1, is unchecked because there is no DNA. Germline CDR1 reads MNHEY; CDR2 reads SVGAGI. The CDR3 consists of 13 residues. The CDR3 spells CASSPDGTDEHTF.

The rearrangement links TRBV12-3 or TRBV12-4 to TRBJ2-3. The CDR3 is 12 residues long. CDR3 sequence: CASSFESDTQYF.

The rearrangement joins TRBV4-1 to TRBJ1-4; no DNA is available, so the TRBD1 call from TCRdb remains unchecked. This CDR3 has 16 residues. From germline, CDR1 is MGHRA and CDR2 YSYEKL. This chain's CDR3 is CASSQGQETTSEKLFF.

The chain has TRBV11-2 and TRBJ2-1; TCRdb indicates TRBD1, and absent DNA this call remains unverified. This CDR3 is built from 15 residues. Germline V gene sequence: CDR1 SGHAT, CDR2 FQNNGV. CDR3 amino acids: CASSSLRDRGKEQFF.